This record covers a single T cell receptor (beta chain). Produced via immunoSEQ multiplex PCR; TCRdb's table is partial and in-frame only. The data contain 500,000 to 600,000 clones, about 89% of them singletons. These data belong to a study of blood T cell repertoires in COVID-19. Overall study: Sources were T cells, B-cell-depleted T cells, or PBMCs; the material itself was cDNA or gDNA.

CDR1 is MDHEN, CDR2 SYDVKM, per germline. Between the trimmed V and J ends, which lost 8 bases and 1 base, there was a span of 12 bases. The CDR3 contains 13 residues. The clonotype comes from a woman between 45 and 65 years old with COVID-19, enrolled during active disease. Sequencing input: peripheral blood. The chain employs TRBV28 and TRBJ2-7; the D gene is possibly TRBD1 (5 bases). The CDR3 DNA reads TGTGCCAGCGCCCGGACAACATCCTACGAGCAGTACTTC. Encoded protein: CASARTTSYEQYF.